Listed below are T cell receptor beta chains from one sample, sequenced in a study of T cells in Graves' hyperthyroidism and ophthalmopathy. TCRdb re-derived calls from the multiplex PCR reads in MiXCR, one entry per CDR3 protein. The sample has roughly 100,000 distinct CDR3 sequences; approximately 42% are singletons. Sequencing was performed on peripheral blood or thyroid tissue (not recorded which). These receptors were collected from a woman in her thirties with Graves' hyperthyroidism. CDR3s include the opening cysteine and the closing phenylalanine or tryptophan. D genes are given only for firm matches. Clone size is given for some rows only: seen once, a few or many times, or a class if the clone is expanded.

j_gene: TRBJ1-6; v_gene: TRBV9; d_gene: TRBD1; abundance: medium-sized; CDR3aa: CASSAQGAGSPLHF; CDR3nt: TGTGCCAGCAGCGCACAGGGGGCAGGTTCACCCCTCCACTTT
j_gene: TRBJ2-3; v_gene: TRBV6-5; d_gene: .; abundance: many; CDR3aa: CASRLRLADPSTDTQYF; CDR3nt: TGTGCCAGCAGATTACGCCTGGCAGACCCCAGCACAGATACGCAGTATTTT
j_gene: TRBJ1-1; v_gene: TRBV11-2; d_gene: .; abundance: many; CDR3aa: CASSPTAWGRTEAFF; CDR3nt: TGTGCCAGCAGCCCTACGGCGTGGGGGAGGACTGAAGCTTTCTTT
j_gene: TRBJ2-7; v_gene: TRBV20-1; d_gene: TRBD2; abundance: many; CDR3aa: CSTSGPYEQYF; CDR3nt: TGCAGCACTAGCGGACCCTACGAGCAGTACTTC
j_gene: TRBJ1-5; v_gene: TRBV20-1; d_gene: .; abundance: few; CDR3aa: CSARPSGNTGEPQHF; CDR3nt: TGCAGTGCTAGACCTAGCGGGAACACCGGGGAGCCCCAGCATTTT
j_gene: TRBJ2-7; v_gene: TRBV15; d_gene: TRBD2; abundance: .; CDR3aa: CATSSISGFFSYEQYF; CDR3nt: TGTGCCACCAGCAGCATTAGCGGGTTTTTCTCCTACGAGCAGTACTTC
j_gene: TRBJ1-3; v_gene: TRBV6-5; d_gene: .; abundance: many; CDR3aa: CASSSGRISGNTIYF; CDR3nt: TGTGCCAGCAGCAGCGGCAGAATCTCTGGAAACACCATATATTTT
j_gene: TRBJ2-5; v_gene: TRBV30; d_gene: .; abundance: .; CDR3aa: CAWTGTHQETQYF; CDR3nt: TGTGCCTGGACCGGGACCCACCAAGAGACCCAGTACTTC
j_gene: TRBJ2-5; v_gene: TRBV20-1; d_gene: .; abundance: many; CDR3aa: CSARGETQYF; CDR3nt: TGCAGTGCTAGGGGGGAGACCCAGTACTTC
j_gene: TRBJ2-2; v_gene: TRBV10-2; d_gene: .; abundance: many; CDR3aa: CASRTDLNTGELSF; CDR3nt: TGCGCCAGCAGGACAGACCTAAACACCGGGGAGCTGTCTTTT
j_gene: TRBJ1-1; v_gene: TRBV7-9; d_gene: .; abundance: many; CDR3aa: CASSLGGGVNTEAFF; CDR3nt: TGTGCCAGCAGCTTAGGAGGAGGAGTGAACACTGAAGCTTTCTTT
j_gene: TRBJ1-1; v_gene: TRBV25-1; d_gene: TRBD1; abundance: many; CDR3aa: CASSPQGQPNTEAFF; CDR3nt: TGTGCCAGCAGTCCCCAGGGACAGCCGAACACTGAAGCTTTCTTT
j_gene: TRBJ2-3; v_gene: TRBV4-1; d_gene: .; abundance: .; CDR3aa: CASSQASRSMGDTQYF; CDR3nt: TGCGCCAGCAGCCAAGCTAGCAGGAGTATGGGAGATACGCAGTATTTT
j_gene: TRBJ1-3; v_gene: TRBV28; d_gene: .; abundance: many; CDR3aa: CASSFHSAGNTIYF; CDR3nt: TGTGCCAGCAGTTTTCATTCGGCAGGAAACACCATATATTTT
j_gene: TRBJ2-2; v_gene: TRBV20-1; d_gene: .; abundance: many; CDR3aa: CSARVRDSNTGELFF; CDR3nt: TGCAGTGCTAGAGTCAGAGACTCGAACACCGGGGAGCTGTTTTTT
j_gene: TRBJ1-6; v_gene: TRBV5-1; d_gene: .; abundance: .; CDR3aa: CTSSLELAYKSPLHF; CDR3nt: TGCACCAGCAGCTTGGAACTAGCCTATAAATCACCCCTCCACTTT
j_gene: TRBJ1-5; v_gene: TRBV20-1; d_gene: .; abundance: .; CDR3aa: CSARVAGGYDDQPQHF; CDR3nt: TGCAGTGCTAGAGTGGCGGGGGGCTATGACGATCAGCCCCAGCATTTT
j_gene: TRBJ2-2; v_gene: TRBV7-6; d_gene: TRBD2; abundance: many; CDR3aa: CASSPGTSGSLANTGELFF; CDR3nt: TGTGCCAGCAGCCCGGGGACTAGCGGGAGCTTGGCGAACACCGGGGAGCTGTTTTTT
j_gene: TRBJ2-2; v_gene: TRBV9; d_gene: .; abundance: many; CDR3aa: CASGPSSRTGELFF; CDR3nt: TGTGCCAGCGGACCCTCTAGCCGAACCGGGGAGCTGTTTTTT
j_gene: TRBJ1-3; v_gene: TRBV6-5; d_gene: .; abundance: many; CDR3aa: CASSLRITAFYAGNTIYF; CDR3nt: TGTGCCAGCAGCCTGAGGATCACAGCATTTTACGCTGGAAACACCATATATTTT
j_gene: TRBJ2-7; v_gene: TRBV10-3; d_gene: TRBD2; abundance: .; CDR3aa: CASSLRTSGTYERYF; CDR3nt: TGTGCCAGCAGTCTTAGGACTAGCGGGACCTACGAGCGGTACTTC
j_gene: TRBJ2-5; v_gene: TRBV18; d_gene: .; abundance: .; CDR3aa: CASSPPGGDYQPQYF; CDR3nt: TGTGCCAGCTCACCACCGGGGGGCGATTATCAGCCCCAGTACTTC
j_gene: TRBJ2-7; v_gene: TRBV10-3; d_gene: .; abundance: .; CDR3aa: CAISRDVPLGEQYF; CDR3nt: TGTGCCATCAGCCGGGACGTCCCCTTAGGGGAGCAGTACTTC
j_gene: TRBJ2-7; v_gene: TRBV6-1; d_gene: TRBD1; abundance: .; CDR3aa: CASERTGDEQYF; CDR3nt: TGTGCCAGCGAGCGGACAGGGGACGAGCAGTACTTC
j_gene: TRBJ2-5; v_gene: TRBV5-8; d_gene: .; abundance: many; CDR3aa: CASSLGSGGRTAQETQYF; CDR3nt: TGTGCCAGCAGCTTGGGATCTGGTGGACGGACCGCCCAAGAGACCCAGTACTTC
j_gene: TRBJ1-5; v_gene: TRBV28; d_gene: .; abundance: few; CDR3aa: CASRMGDLNQPQHF; CDR3nt: TGTGCCAGCCGTATGGGGGACCTTAATCAGCCCCAGCATTTT
j_gene: TRBJ2-7; v_gene: TRBV24-1; d_gene: TRBD1; abundance: .; CDR3aa: CATSDRTGGEQYF; CDR3nt: TGTGCCACCAGTGATCGGACAGGGGGCGAGCAGTACTTC
j_gene: TRBJ2-3; v_gene: TRBV2; d_gene: .; abundance: many; CDR3aa: CASSDEDPGTDTQYF; CDR3nt: TGTGCCAGCAGTGATGAAGACCCCGGCACAGATACGCAGTATTTT
j_gene: TRBJ2-5; v_gene: TRBV7-2; d_gene: .; abundance: .; CDR3aa: CASSQAGSSQETQYF; CDR3nt: TGTGCCAGCAGCCAGGCGGGGAGCAGCCAAGAGACCCAGTACTTC
j_gene: TRBJ2-5; v_gene: TRBV30; d_gene: .; abundance: many; CDR3aa: CAWSSSRETQYF; CDR3nt: TGTGCCTGGAGTAGTAGCCGGGAGACCCAGTACTTC
j_gene: TRBJ2-5; v_gene: TRBV5-1; d_gene: TRBD1; abundance: many; CDR3aa: CASSSSPTGVETQYF; CDR3nt: TGCGCCAGCAGCTCGTCACCGACAGGGGTGGAGACCCAGTACTTC
j_gene: TRBJ1-1; v_gene: TRBV10-3; d_gene: TRBD1; abundance: many; CDR3aa: CATGTDDEAFF; CDR3nt: TGTGCCACCGGGACAGACGATGAAGCTTTCTTT
j_gene: TRBJ2-5; v_gene: TRBV20-1; d_gene: .; abundance: .; CDR3aa: CSAGGQTQYF; CDR3nt: TGCAGTGCTGGAGGACAGACCCAGTACTTC
j_gene: TRBJ2-7; v_gene: TRBV7-2; d_gene: .; abundance: .; CDR3aa: CASSQVAKAYEQYF; CDR3nt: TGTGCCAGCAGCCAAGTAGCAAAGGCCTACGAGCAGTACTTC
j_gene: TRBJ2-7; v_gene: TRBV27; d_gene: TRBD2; abundance: many; CDR3aa: CASSPGGVYEQYF; CDR3nt: TGTGCCAGCAGCCCCGGGGGGGTGTACGAGCAGTACTTC
j_gene: TRBJ1-4; v_gene: TRBV7-2; d_gene: TRBD1; abundance: many; CDR3aa: CASSLGFGGQTNEKLFF; CDR3nt: TGTGCCAGCAGCTTAGGGTTTGGGGGACAGACAAATGAAAAACTGTTTTTT
j_gene: TRBJ2-7; v_gene: TRBV5-8; d_gene: TRBD1; abundance: many; CDR3aa: CASSDFGQGVYEQYF; CDR3nt: TGTGCCAGCAGCGATTTTGGACAGGGAGTCTACGAGCAGTACTTC
j_gene: TRBJ2-7; v_gene: TRBV5-4; d_gene: TRBD2; abundance: many; CDR3aa: CASSLAPSGTYSYEQYF; CDR3nt: TGTGCCAGCAGCTTGGCCCCTAGCGGCACCTACTCCTACGAGCAGTACTTC
j_gene: TRBJ1-1; v_gene: TRBV3-1; d_gene: .; abundance: many; CDR3aa: CASSQGGTEAFF; CDR3nt: TGTGCCAGCAGCCAAGGTGGAACTGAAGCTTTCTTT
j_gene: TRBJ2-3; v_gene: TRBV6-6; d_gene: .; abundance: many; CDR3aa: CASKITDTQYF; CDR3nt: TGTGCCAGCAAGATCACAGATACGCAGTATTTT
j_gene: TRBJ1-1; v_gene: TRBV25-1; d_gene: .; abundance: .; CDR3aa: CASSASTGMEMSTEAFF; CDR3nt: TGTGCCAGCAGTGCTTCAACAGGGATGGAGATGAGCACTGAAGCTTTCTTT
j_gene: TRBJ2-1; v_gene: TRBV4-2; d_gene: .; abundance: .; CDR3aa: CASSQAGNYYNEQFF; CDR3nt: TGTGCCAGCAGCCAGGCGGGAAATTACTACAATGAGCAGTTCTTC
j_gene: TRBJ2-2; v_gene: TRBV7-3; d_gene: TRBD2; abundance: once; CDR3aa: CAWSVLAGGVGELFF; CDR3nt: TGTGCCTGGAGTGTACTAGCGGGAGGGGTGGGGGAGCTGTTTTTT
j_gene: TRBJ2-7; v_gene: TRBV5-5; d_gene: .; abundance: .; CDR3aa: CASSSRQPYGQYF; CDR3nt: TGTGCCAGCAGCTCCCGCCAGCCGTACGGGCAGTACTTC
j_gene: TRBJ1-3; v_gene: TRBV19; d_gene: .; abundance: .; CDR3aa: CASSVTGPSGNTIYF; CDR3nt: TGTGCCAGTAGCGTTACAGGACCCTCTGGAAACACCATATATTTT
j_gene: TRBJ1-6; v_gene: TRBV10-3; d_gene: .; abundance: .; CDR3aa: CAISESGQISYNSPLHF; CDR3nt: TGTGCCATCAGTGAGTCAGGACAGATCTCCTATAATTCACCCCTCCACTTT
j_gene: TRBJ1-3; v_gene: TRBV7-8; d_gene: .; abundance: .; CDR3aa: CASSRSQIQAKYF; CDR3nt: TGTGCCAGCAGCCGTTCGCAAATCCAAGCCAAATATTTT
j_gene: TRBJ2-7; v_gene: TRBV7-6; d_gene: TRBD2; abundance: .; CDR3aa: CASSPESGKSYEQYF; CDR3nt: TGTGCCAGCAGCCCAGAGAGCGGGAAGTCCTACGAGCAGTACTTC
j_gene: TRBJ2-5; v_gene: TRBV28; d_gene: TRBD2; abundance: many; CDR3aa: CASTRLAATETQYF; CDR3nt: TGTGCCAGCACCAGACTAGCGGCTACGGAGACCCAGTACTTC
j_gene: TRBJ2-4; v_gene: TRBV7-3; d_gene: .; abundance: once; CDR3aa: CASSQESRDIQYF; CDR3nt: TGCGCCAGCAGCCAAGAATCCAGAGACATTCAGTACTTC
j_gene: TRBJ2-5; v_gene: TRBV7-9; d_gene: .; abundance: many; CDR3aa: CASSLGRETQYF; CDR3nt: TGTGCCAGCAGCTTAGGTCGAGAGACCCAGTACTTC
j_gene: TRBJ1-4; v_gene: TRBV6-6; d_gene: .; abundance: many; CDR3aa: CASGRGVTNEKLFF; CDR3nt: TGTGCCAGCGGGAGGGGAGTAACTAATGAAAAACTGTTTTTT
j_gene: TRBJ2-3; v_gene: TRBV5-4; d_gene: .; abundance: many; CDR3aa: CASSLDTTVDTQYF; CDR3nt: TGTGCCAGCAGCTTGGACACAACAGTGGATACGCAGTATTTT
j_gene: TRBJ1-1; v_gene: TRBV6-1; d_gene: TRBD1; abundance: once; CDR3aa: CASSGQGRTAFF; CDR3nt: TGTGCCAGCAGTGGACAGGGGAGGACGGCTTTCTTT
j_gene: TRBJ2-5; v_gene: TRBV14; d_gene: .; abundance: .; CDR3aa: CASSPGTEQDTQYF; CDR3nt: TGTGCCAGCAGCCCAGGGACGGAACAAGATACCCAGTACTTC